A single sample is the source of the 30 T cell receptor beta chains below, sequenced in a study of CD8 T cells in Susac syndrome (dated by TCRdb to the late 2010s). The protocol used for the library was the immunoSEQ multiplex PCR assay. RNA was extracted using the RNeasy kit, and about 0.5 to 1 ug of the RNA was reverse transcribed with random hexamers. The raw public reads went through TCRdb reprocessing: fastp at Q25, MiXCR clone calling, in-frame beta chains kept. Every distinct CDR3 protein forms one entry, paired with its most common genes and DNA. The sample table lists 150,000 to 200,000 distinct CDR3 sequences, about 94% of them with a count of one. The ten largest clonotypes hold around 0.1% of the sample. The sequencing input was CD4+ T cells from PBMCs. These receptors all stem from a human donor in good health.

The CDR3 coding sequence is TGCAGCGTTGATAGGCAGGGTGGCACTGAAGCTTTCTTT. It translates to CSVDRQGGTEAFF. The J gene is TRBJ1-1, the V gene TRBV29-1; TRBD1 is a possible D gene (5 bases). The CDR3 sequence is 13 residues long. Deletions cut 3 bases from V and 4 bases from J, with 12 bases between. The germline V gene encodes CDR1 SQVTM and CDR2 ANQGSEA.

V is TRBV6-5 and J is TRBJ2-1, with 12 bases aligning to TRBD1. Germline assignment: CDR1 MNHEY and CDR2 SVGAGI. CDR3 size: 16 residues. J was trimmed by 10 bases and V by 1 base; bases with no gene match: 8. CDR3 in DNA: TGTGCCAGCAGTTACTTGAGGGACAGGGGGCTCGACGAGCAGTTCTTC. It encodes CASSYLRDRGLDEQFF.

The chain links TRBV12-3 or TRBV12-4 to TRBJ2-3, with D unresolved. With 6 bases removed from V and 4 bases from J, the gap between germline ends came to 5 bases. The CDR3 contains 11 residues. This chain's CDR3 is CASSTADTQYF. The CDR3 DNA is TGTGCCAGCAGCACAGCAGATACGCAGTATTTT.

The CDR3 DNA follows: TGCAGCGTCCGACAGGGGTGGTACGAGCAGTACTTC. Translation gives CSVRQGWYEQYF. The chain joins TRBV29-1 to TRBJ2-7, with 8 nucleotides matching TRBD1. Germline V CDR1 and CDR2: SQVTM, ANQGSEA. V was pared by 6 bases and J by 4 bases, with 5 bases of the junction left unmatched. This CDR3 comprises 12 residues.

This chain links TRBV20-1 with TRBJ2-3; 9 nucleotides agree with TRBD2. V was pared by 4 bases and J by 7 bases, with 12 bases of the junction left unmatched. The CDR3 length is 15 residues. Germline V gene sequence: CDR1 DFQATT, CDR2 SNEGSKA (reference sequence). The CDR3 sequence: CSATSSGTSSYTQYF. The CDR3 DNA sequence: TGCAGTGCTACAAGTTCCGGGACTAGCTCCTATACGCAGTATTTT.

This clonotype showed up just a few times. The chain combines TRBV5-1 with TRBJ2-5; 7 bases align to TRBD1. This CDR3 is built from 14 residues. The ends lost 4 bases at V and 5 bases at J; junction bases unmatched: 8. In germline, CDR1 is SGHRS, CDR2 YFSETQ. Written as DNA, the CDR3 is TGCGCCAGCAGCCCTCGGACAGGCAGGGAGACCCAGTACTTC. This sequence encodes CASSPRTGRETQYF.

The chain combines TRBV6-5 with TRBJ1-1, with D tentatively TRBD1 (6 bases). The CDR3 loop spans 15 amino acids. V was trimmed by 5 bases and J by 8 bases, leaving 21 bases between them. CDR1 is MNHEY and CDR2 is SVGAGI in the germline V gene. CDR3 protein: CASSQGGSPLLEAFF. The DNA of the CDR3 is TGTGCCAGCAGTCAAGGGGGTTCCCCCCTCTTAGAAGCTTTCTTT.

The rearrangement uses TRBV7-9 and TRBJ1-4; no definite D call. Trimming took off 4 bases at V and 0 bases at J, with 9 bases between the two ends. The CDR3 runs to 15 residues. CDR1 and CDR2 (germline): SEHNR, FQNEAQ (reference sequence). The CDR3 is CASSSKAATNEKLFF. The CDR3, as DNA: TGTGCCAGCAGCTCCAAGGCAGCAACTAATGAAAAACTGTTTTTT. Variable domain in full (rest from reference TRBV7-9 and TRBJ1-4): DTGVSQNPRHKITKRGQNVTFRCDPISEHNRLYWYRQTLGQGPEFLTYFQNEAQLEKSRLLSDRFSAERPKGSFSTLEIQRTEQGDSAMYLCASSSKAATNEKLFFGSGTQLSVL.

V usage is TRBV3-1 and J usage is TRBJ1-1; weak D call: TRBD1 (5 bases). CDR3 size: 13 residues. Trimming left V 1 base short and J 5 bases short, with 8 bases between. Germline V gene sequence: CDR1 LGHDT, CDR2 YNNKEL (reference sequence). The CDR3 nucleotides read TGTGCCAGCAGCCAAGCAGGGCTGACTGAAGCTTTCTTT. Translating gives CASSQAGLTEAFF.

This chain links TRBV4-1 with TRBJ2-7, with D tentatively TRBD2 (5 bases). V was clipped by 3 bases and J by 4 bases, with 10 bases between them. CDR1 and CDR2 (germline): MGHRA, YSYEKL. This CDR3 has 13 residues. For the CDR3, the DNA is TGCGCCAGCAGCCAGGAGGCGGAATACGAGCAGTACTTC. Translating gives CASSQEAEYEQYF.

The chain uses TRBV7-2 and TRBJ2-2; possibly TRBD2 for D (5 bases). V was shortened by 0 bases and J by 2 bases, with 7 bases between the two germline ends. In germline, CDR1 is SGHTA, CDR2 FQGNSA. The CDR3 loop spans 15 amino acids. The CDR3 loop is CASSLALANTGELFF. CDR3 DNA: TGTGCCAGCAGCTTAGCGCTAGCTAACACCGGGGAGCTGTTTTTT.

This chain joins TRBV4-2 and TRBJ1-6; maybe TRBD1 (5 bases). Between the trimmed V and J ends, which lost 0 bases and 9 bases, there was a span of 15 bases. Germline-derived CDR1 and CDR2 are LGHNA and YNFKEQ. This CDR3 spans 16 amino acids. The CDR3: CASSQEGGDRGSPLHF. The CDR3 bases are TGTGCCAGCAGCCAAGAGGGAGGGGACCGCGGTTCACCCCTCCACTTT.

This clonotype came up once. The CDR3 reads CASSQDKGVGTQYF. For the CDR3, the DNA is TGCGCCAGCAGCCAGGACAAAGGGGTTGGTACGCAGTATTTT. The chain combines TRBV4-1 with TRBJ2-3, with a possible D match to TRBD1 (5 bases). Germline lookup yields CDR1 MGHRA and CDR2 YSYEKL. The CDR3 spans 14 residues. Deletions cut 3 bases from V and 8 bases from J, with 15 bases between.

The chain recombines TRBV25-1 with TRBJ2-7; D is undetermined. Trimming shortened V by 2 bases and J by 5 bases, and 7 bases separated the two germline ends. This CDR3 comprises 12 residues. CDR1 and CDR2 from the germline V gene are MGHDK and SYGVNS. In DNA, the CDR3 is TGTGCCAGCAGTGAAAATTGGAACGAGCAGTACTTC. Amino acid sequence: CASSENWNEQYF.

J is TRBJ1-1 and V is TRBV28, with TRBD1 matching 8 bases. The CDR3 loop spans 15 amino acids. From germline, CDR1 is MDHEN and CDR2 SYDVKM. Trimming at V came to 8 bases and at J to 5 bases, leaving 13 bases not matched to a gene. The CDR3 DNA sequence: TGTGCCAGCCGTGCCCCCCAGACAGGGGAGACTGAAGCTTTCTTT. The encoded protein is CASRAPQTGETEAFF.

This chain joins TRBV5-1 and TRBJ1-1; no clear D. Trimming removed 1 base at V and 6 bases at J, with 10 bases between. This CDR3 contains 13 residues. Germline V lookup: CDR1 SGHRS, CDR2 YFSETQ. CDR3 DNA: TGCGCCAGCAGCTTGATGGGTGATGCTGAAGCTTTCTTT. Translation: CASSLMGDAEAFF.

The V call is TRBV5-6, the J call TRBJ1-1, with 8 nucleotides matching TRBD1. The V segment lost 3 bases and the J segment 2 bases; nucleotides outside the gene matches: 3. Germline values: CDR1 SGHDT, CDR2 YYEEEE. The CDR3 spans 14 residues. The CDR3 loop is CASSSDRANTEAFF. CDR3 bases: TGTGCCAGCAGCTCGGACAGGGCCAACACTGAAGCTTTCTTT.

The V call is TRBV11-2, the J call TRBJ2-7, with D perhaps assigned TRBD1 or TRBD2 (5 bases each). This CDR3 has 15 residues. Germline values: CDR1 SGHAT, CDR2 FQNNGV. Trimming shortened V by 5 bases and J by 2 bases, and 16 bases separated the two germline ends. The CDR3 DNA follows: TGTGCCAGCAGCCGAGGTTGGGACCCTACCTACGAGCAGTACGTC. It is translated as CASSRGWDPTYEQYV.

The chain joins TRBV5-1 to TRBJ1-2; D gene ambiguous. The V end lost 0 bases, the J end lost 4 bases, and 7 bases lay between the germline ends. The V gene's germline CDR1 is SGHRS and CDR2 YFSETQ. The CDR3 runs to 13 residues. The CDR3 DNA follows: TGCGCCAGCAGCTTGGCATCGGCCTATGGCTACACCTTC. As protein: CASSLASAYGYTF.

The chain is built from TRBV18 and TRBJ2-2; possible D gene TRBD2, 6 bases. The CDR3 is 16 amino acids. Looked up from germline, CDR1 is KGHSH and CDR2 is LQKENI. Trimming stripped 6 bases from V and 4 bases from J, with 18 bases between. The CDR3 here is CASSRKEGQVTGELFF. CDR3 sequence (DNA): TGTGCCAGCTCTCGAAAGGAGGGGCAGGTCACCGGGGAGCTGTTTTTT.

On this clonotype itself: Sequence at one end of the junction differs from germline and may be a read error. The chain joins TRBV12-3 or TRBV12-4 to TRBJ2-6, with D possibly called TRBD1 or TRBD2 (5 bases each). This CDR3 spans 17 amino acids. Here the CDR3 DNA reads TGTGCCAGCAGTTTAGGGACACTAGTCTCTGGGTCCAACGTCCTGACTTTC. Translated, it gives CASSLGTLVSGSNVLTF.

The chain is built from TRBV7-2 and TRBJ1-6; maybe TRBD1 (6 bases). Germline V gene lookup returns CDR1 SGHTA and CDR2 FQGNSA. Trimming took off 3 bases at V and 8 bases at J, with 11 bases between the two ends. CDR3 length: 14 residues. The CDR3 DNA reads TGTGCCAGCAGCTTGCCGGGGGGCGATTCACCCCTCCACTTT. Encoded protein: CASSLPGGDSPLHF. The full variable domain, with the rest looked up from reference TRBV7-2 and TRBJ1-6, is GAGVSQSPSNKVTEKGKDVELRCDPISGHTALYWYRQSLGQGLEFLIYFQGNSAPDKSGLPSDRFSAERTGGSVSTLTIQRTQQEDSAVYLCASSLPGGDSPLHFGNGTRLTVT.

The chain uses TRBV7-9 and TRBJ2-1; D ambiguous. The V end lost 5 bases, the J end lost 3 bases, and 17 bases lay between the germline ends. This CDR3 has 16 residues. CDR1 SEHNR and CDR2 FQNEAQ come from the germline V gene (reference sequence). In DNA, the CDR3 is TGTGCCAGCAGCCGCACCGGCCTGGTGAGCTACAATGAGCAGTTCTTC. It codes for CASSRTGLVSYNEQFF. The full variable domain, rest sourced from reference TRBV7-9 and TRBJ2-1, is DTGVSQNPRHKITKRGQNVTFRCDPISEHNRLYWYRQTLGQGPEFLTYFQNEAQLEKSRLLSDRFSAERPKGSFSTLEIQRTEQGDSAMYLCASSRTGLVSYNEQFFGPGTRLTVL.

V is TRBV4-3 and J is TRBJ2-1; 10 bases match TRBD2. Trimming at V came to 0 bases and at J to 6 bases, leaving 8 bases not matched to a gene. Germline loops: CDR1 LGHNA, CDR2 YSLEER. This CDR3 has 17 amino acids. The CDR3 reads CASSQDLASGGANEQFF. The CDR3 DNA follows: TGCGCCAGCAGCCAAGATCTAGCCAGCGGGGGGGCCAATGAGCAGTTCTTC.

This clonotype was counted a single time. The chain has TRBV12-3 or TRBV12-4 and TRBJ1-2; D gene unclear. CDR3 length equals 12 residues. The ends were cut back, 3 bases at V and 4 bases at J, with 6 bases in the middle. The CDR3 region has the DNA TGTGCCAGCAGTTTGGAAATCTATGGCTACACCTTC. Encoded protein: CASSLEIYGYTF.

This CDR3 is CASSLSLGGYTF. Here the CDR3 DNA reads TGTGCCAGCAGCTTATCGTTAGGTGGCTACACCTTC. The V call is TRBV5-5, the J call TRBJ1-2; D not certain. The V and J ends lost 2 bases and 7 bases respectively, with 9 bases between them. The germline V gene has CDR1 SGHKS and CDR2 YYEKEE (reference sequence). The CDR3 is made up of 12 amino acids.

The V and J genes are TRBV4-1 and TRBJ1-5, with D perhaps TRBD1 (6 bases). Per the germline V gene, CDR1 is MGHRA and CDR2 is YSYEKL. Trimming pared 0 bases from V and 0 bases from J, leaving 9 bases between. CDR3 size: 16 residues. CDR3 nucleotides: TGCGCCAGCAGCCAAGATCGGGGGCGTAGCAATCAGCCCCAGCATTTT. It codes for CASSQDRGRSNQPQHF.

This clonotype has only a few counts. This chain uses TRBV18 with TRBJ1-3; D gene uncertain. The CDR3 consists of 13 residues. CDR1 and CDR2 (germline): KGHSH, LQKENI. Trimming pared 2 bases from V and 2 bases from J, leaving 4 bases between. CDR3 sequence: CASSPFAGNTIYF. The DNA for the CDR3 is TGTGCCAGCTCACCATTTGCTGGAAACACCATATATTTT.

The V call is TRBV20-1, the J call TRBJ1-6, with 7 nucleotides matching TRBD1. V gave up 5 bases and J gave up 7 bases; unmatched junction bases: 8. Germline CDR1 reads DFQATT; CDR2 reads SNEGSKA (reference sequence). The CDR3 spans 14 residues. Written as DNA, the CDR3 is TGCAGTGCTGATTCTGACAGGGCGAATTCACCCCTCCACTTT. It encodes CSADSDRANSPLHF.

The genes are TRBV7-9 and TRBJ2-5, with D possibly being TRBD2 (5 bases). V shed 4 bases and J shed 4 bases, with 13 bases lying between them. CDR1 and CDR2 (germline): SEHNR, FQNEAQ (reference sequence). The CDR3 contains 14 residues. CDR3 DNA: TGTGCCAGCAGCTCGCGACACGCGGGAGAGACCCAGTACTTC. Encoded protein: CASSSRHAGETQYF.